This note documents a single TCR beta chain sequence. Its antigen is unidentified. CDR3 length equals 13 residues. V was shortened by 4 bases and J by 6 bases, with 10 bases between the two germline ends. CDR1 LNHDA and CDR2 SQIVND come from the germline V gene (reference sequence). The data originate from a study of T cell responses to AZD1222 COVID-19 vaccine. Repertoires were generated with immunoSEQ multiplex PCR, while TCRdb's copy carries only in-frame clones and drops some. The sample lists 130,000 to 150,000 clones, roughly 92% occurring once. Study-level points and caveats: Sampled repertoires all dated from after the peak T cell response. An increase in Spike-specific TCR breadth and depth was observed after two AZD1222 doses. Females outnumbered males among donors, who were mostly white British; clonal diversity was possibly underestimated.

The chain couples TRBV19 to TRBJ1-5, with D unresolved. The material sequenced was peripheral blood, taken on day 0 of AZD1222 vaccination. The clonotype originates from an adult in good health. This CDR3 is CASSKQVRQPQHF. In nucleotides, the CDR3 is TGTGCCAGTAGTAAGCAGGTTCGTCAGCCCCAGCATTTT.